The 11 T cell receptor beta chains given below trace back to one sample, sequenced in a study of cytotoxic CD8 clonotypes in ibrutinib-treated CLL. The repertoire was sequenced with immunoSEQ multiplex PCR; TCRdb's copy has only in-frame clones and lacks some. The sample holds 250,000 to 350,000 clones, roughly 76% seen once. The input for sequencing was PBMCs, taken at disease progression, from a patient treated with ibrutinib. These receptors originate from a human donor with chronic lymphocytic leukemia.

V usage is TRBV27 and J usage is TRBJ2-7; 11 bases align to TRBD2. Per germline, CDR1 MNHEY and CDR2 SMNVEV (reference sequence). This CDR3 is built from 16 residues. Trimming cost V 2 bases and J 3 bases; bases outside gene matches: 6. CDR3 nucleotide sequence: TGTGCCAGCAGTTTAGACGCCGGACTAGCGGGCTACGAGCAGTACTTC. Amino acids: CASSLDAGLAGYEQYF.

The chain links TRBV9 to TRBJ1-4; D ambiguous. The germline V and J ends were trimmed by 0 bases and 1 base, with 7 bases remaining between them. In germline, CDR1 is SGDLS, CDR2 YYNGEE. This CDR3 has 15 amino acids. CDR3 DNA sequence: TGTGCCAGCAGCGTAGGAGGTGGAACTAATGAAAAACTGTTTTTT. It yields the protein CASSVGGGTNEKLFF.

The chain is built from TRBV4-3 and TRBJ1-2; 8 bases map to TRBD1. Per the germline V gene, CDR1 is LGHNA and CDR2 is YSLEER. V lost 0 bases and J lost 4; bases outside the gene matches: 7. The CDR3 has 16 residues. CDR3 amino acids: CASSQDGTGTRYGYTF. The CDR3, as DNA: TGCGCCAGCAGCCAAGACGGGACAGGTACGCGCTATGGCTACACCTTC.

Details on this clone: One end of the junction fails to match germline, which may point to a read error. The chain has TRBV4-2 and TRBJ1-2; D is perhaps TRBD1 (6 bases). The CDR3 totals 16 residues. Germline V gene data show CDR1 as LGHNA and CDR2 as YNFKEQ. The CDR3 sequence: CASSEDLRVGGYGYTF. Here the CDR3 DNA reads TGTGCCAGCAGCGAAGACCTTCGGGTAGGGGGGTATGGCTACACCTTC.

This clone has more than one count but fewer than ten. CDR3 loop: CASSYFNEQYF. The DNA of the CDR3 is TGTGCCAGCAGCTACTTCAACGAGCAGTACTTC. The chain employs TRBV7-2 and TRBJ2-7; D is unresolved. The V and J ends lost 4 bases and 5 bases respectively, with 6 bases between them. The germline V gene encodes CDR1 SGHTA and CDR2 FQGNSA. The CDR3 is 11 amino acids.

This clone was counted a few times. The chain has TRBV9 and TRBJ2-1; D is undetermined. There are 13 residues in the CDR3. In germline, CDR1 is SGDLS, CDR2 YYNGEE. Trimming left V 0 bases short and J 8 bases short, with 9 bases between. For the CDR3, the DNA is TGTGCCAGCAGCGTAGGGGCCCCGGATGAGCAGTTCTTC. It encodes CASSVGAPDEQFF.

The V and J genes are TRBV28 and TRBJ2-3; tentatively, D is TRBD2 (5 bases). The CDR3 runs 14 residues. Trimming took 2 bases from V and 4 from J, leaving 10 bases between them. Germline V gives CDR1 MDHEN, CDR2 SYDVKM. This CDR3 is CASSLRERADTQYF. The CDR3 DNA reads TGTGCCAGCAGTTTAAGGGAGAGGGCAGATACGCAGTATTTT.

The chain joins TRBV27 to TRBJ2-7; the match to TRBD2 covers 9 bases. The germline V gene has CDR1 MNHEY and CDR2 SMNVEV (reference sequence). The CDR3 sequence is 19 residues long. The junction had 17 bases not matched to a gene; V was cut back by 2 bases and J by 3 bases. The CDR3 protein is CASSLSWAIAGEPLYEQYF. The CDR3 DNA follows: TGTGCCAGCAGTTTAAGCTGGGCTATAGCGGGGGAGCCACTCTACGAGCAGTACTTC.

The chain couples TRBV5-1 to TRBJ2-3; 12 bases map to TRBD2. CDR1 is SGHRS, CDR2 YFSETQ, per germline. J gave up 3 bases and V 0 bases, and 5 bases lay outside the gene matches. CDR3 length: 17 amino acids. The CDR3 DNA is TGCGCCAGCAGCTTGGCTAGCGGGGGGGCTCGGACAGATACGCAGTATTTT. Translating it yields CASSLASGGARTDTQYF.

This clone was recorded once. The chain has TRBV2 and TRBJ2-7; TRBD2 agrees at 9 bases. CDR1 is SNHLY, CDR2 FYNNEI, per germline. V lost 3 bases, J lost 3 bases, and 0 bases stayed unmatched. The length of the CDR3 is 13 residues. The CDR3 DNA reads TGTGCCAGCAGTGAGCGGGAGGGCTACGAGCAGTACTTC. It encodes CASSEREGYEQYF.

The chain links TRBV19 to TRBJ1-2, with D possibly being TRBD1 (6 bases). V lost 5 bases to trimming and J lost 2 bases, with 15 bases between them. The CDR3 totals 15 residues. Germline-derived CDR1 and CDR2 are LNHDA and SQIVND (reference sequence). CDR3 coding DNA: TGTGCCAGTAGTGCCTCGGGACAAGTAAACTATGGCTACACCTTC. It translates to CASSASGQVNYGYTF.